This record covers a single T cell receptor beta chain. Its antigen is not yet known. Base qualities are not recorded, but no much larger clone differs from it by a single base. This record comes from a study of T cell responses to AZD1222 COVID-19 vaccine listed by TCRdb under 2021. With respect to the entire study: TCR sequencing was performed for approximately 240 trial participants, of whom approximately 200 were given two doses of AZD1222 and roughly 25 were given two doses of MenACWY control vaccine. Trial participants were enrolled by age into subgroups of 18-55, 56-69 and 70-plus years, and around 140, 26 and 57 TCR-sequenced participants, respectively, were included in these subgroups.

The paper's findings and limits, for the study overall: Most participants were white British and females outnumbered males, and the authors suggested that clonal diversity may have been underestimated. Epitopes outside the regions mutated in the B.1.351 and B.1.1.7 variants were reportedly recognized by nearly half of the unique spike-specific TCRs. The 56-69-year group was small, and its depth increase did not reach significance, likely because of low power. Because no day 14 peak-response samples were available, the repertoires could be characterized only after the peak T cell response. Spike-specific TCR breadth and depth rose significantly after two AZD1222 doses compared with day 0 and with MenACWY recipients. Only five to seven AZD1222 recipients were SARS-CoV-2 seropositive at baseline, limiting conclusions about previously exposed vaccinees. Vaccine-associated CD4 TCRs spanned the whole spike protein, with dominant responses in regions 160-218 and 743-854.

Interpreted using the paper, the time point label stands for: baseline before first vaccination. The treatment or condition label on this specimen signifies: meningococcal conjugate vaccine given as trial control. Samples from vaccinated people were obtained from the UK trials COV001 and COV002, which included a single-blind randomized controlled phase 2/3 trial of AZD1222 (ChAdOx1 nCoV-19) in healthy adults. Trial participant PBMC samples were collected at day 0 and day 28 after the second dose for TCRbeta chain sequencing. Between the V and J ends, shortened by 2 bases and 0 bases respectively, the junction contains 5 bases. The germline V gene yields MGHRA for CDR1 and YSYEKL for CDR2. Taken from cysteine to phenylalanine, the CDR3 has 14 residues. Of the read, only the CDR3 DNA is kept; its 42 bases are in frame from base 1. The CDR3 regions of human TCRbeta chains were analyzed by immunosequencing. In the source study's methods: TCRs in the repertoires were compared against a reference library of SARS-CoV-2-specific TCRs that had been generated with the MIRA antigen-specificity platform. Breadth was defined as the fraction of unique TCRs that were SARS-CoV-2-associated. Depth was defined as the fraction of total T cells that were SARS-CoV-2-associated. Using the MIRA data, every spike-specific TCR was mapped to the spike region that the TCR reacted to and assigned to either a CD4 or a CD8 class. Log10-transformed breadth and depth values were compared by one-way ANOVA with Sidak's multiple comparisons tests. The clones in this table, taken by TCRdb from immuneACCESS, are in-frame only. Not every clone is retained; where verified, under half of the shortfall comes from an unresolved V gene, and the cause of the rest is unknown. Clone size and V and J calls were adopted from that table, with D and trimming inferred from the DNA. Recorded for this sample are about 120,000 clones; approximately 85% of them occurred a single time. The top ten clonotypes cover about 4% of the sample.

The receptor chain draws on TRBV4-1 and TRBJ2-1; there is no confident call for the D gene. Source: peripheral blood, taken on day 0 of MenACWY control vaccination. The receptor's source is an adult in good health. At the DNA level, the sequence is TGCGCCAGCAGCCAATCGCCCTCCTACAATGAGCAGTTCTTC. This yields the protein CASSQSPSYNEQFF.